This T cell receptor (beta chain) came from a study of T-cell memory formation after mild COVID-19. TCRdb ran MiXCR on the 5' RACE reads and lists one entry per CDR3 protein. The sample contains roughly 300,000 distinct CDR3 sequences, around 15% of which appear only once. This TCR was recovered from a man aged 18 to 29 who had mild COVID-19 (a few samples of this study predate the infection). Cell type and time point are not known. The sample taken for sequencing was PBMCs or a T cell subset sorted from them (not recorded which).

CDR3 sequence (DNA): TGCAGCCTCAAACCGGGACCTCGGCCTTATTTT. As protein: CSLKPGPRPYF. This chain connects TRBV20-1 to TRBJ2-3; D possibly uses TRBD1 or TRBD2 (5 bases each). The CDR3 is made up of 11 amino acids. CDR1 is DFQATT and CDR2 is SNEGSKA in the germline V gene (reference sequence).